A single T cell receptor beta chain is shown here with its context. The clone's antigen remains unknown. No much larger clone is present one base from it, and per-base qualities are unavailable. The donors belonged to the validation cohort of about 120 subjects, which was separate from the roughly 670-subject first cohort. CDR3 length: 16 amino acids, cysteine to phenylalanine. Only CDR3 DNA is held: 48 bases, read in frame from base 1. The germline V gene (reference sequence) sets CDR1 to LNHDA and CDR2 to SQIVND. V ends up 5 bases short and J 0 bases short, with an unmatched junction base count of 9. The sample is drawn from a study of cytomegalovirus exposure and HLA in healthy donors (dated by TCRdb to the late 2010s). Study-wide context: According to a later analysis, the roughly 130 validation repertoires were produced on the same platform as the roughly 720 repertoires of the first cohort. The study aimed to test whether signatures of past pathogen exposure could be identified by cataloging public T cell receptors. Along with the approximately 700-subject first cohort, a separate validation cohort of more than 90 different subjects was used. To predict cytomegalovirus infection status, the study combined high-throughput TCR immunosequencing, statistical association of individual TCRs with disease status, and machine learning. The study at large found these results: A later analysis lacked HLA typing for the validation cohort, so it scored co-occurrence in that cohort across all 110 or so repertoires. Of the cluster scores, roughly 93% were above 0 in a later analysis, which found that TCRs clustered in the first cohort also tended to co-occur in the 95 to 150 validation repertoires. In the study, 164 TCR beta chains were listed as associated with cytomegalovirus. Most TCR sequences were observed very rarely across donors, whereas some public TCRs were present in many individuals. Three of the identified cytomegalovirus-associated TCR beta chains were confirmed in vitro to be specific for cytomegalovirus antigens. The authors suggested that the approach could potentially be generalized to other disease states and immunological phenotypes. In both the original and validation cohorts, the classifier was reported to diagnose cytomegalovirus status with high specificity and sensitivity.

Libraries were constructed by the immunoSEQ multiplex PCR assay. For the original study's pipeline: A statistical classification framework was built to diagnose cytomegalovirus status from the catalog of TCR beta chain sequences. Entries here come from immuneACCESS through TCRdb and include only in-frame sequences with V and J called. Some clones fail to appear in such tables; in the studies checked, an unresolved V gene covers under half of the shortfall, and the cause of the remainder is unknown. The D gene and trimming were derived from the DNA, and the V and J assignments and clone size from that table. The sample has 90,000 or so clones on record, around 85% of them singletons. 20% to 25% of the sample is held by the ten biggest clonotypes.

The sample comprised PBMCs. This receptor chain uses TRBV19 and TRBJ1-1, with 7 central nucleotides matching TRBD1. The sequence was collected from a man between 18 and 35 years old in good health and CMV-seropositive. The CDR3: CASSLGTVVMNTEAFF. The nucleotide sequence is given as TGTGCCAGTAGTCTCGGGACAGTAGTCATGAACACTGAAGCTTTCTTT.